This is a list of T cell receptor beta chains from one sample in a study of blood T cell repertoires in COVID-19. Measured with immunoSEQ multiplex PCR; TCRdb has only the in-frame clones, and not every one. The table includes 350,000 to 450,000 clones, more than 70% detected once. The sequenced sample consisted of PBMCs or T cells enriched from blood (not recorded which). The receptor set was obtained from a woman between 18 and 29 years old who had been exposed to COVID-19. Both conserved end residues are part of each CDR3. A D gene is named only where the DNA matches it firmly. Size tells how often a clone was seen (once, few, many) or the class of an expanded clone, and some rows leave it out.

>TRBD1|TRBJ2-1|-|TRBV3-1/TRBV3-2
TGTGCCAGCAGTACGTACAGGGGGGTTCTCGATGAGCAGTTCTTC
CASSTYRGVLDEQFF
>-|TRBJ1-5|once|TRBV13
TGTGCCAGCAGCTTAGGACAGGGAGACGGGCAGCCCCAGCATTTT
CASSLGQGDGQPQHF
>-|TRBJ1-5|-|TRBV6-2/TRBV6-3
TGTGCCAGCAGTCAACGCGGGGGGCCCAATCAGCCCCAGCATTTT
CASSQRGGPNQPQHF
>TRBD1|TRBJ1-2|-|TRBV28
TGTGCCAGCAGTAACCCAGGGGGCGATGGCTACACCTTC
CASSNPGGDGYTF
>-|TRBJ2-2|-|TRBV3-1/TRBV3-2
TGTGCCAGCAGTGCCGGGACACCGGGCTGGAACACCGGGGAGCTGTTTTTT
CASSAGTPGWNTGELFF
>-|TRBJ2-7|-|TRBV10-1
TGCGCCAGCAGTGAGGGGATACGGGGAACCTACGAGCAGTACTTC
CASSEGIRGTYEQYF
>-|TRBJ2-5|-|TRBV5-3
TGTGCCAGAAGCTTGGGACTAAAGATTCAAGAGACCCAGTACTTC
CARSLGLKIQETQYF
>-|TRBJ2-3|-|TRBV6-5
TGTGCCAGCAAGGGAGCGCGGGACCTCCGAGATACGCAGTATTTT
CASKGARDLRDTQYF
>TRBD2|TRBJ2-1|-|TRBV18
TGTGCCAGCTCACCTCGGACTAGCGGGGACGGTGAGCAGTTCTTC
CASSPRTSGDGEQFF
>-|TRBJ2-7|-|TRBV14
TGTGCCAGCAGCCCCACATCCAGGCGGGTCTACGAGCAGTACTTC
CASSPTSRRVYEQYF
>TRBD2|TRBJ2-1|-|TRBV7-9
TGTGCCAGCAGCTTAGTGGCGACTAGCGGGGACTACAATGAGCAGTTCTTC
CASSLVATSGDYNEQFF
>-|TRBJ1-2|-|TRBV28
TGTGCCAGCACGGACGTCGGGATTAACTATGGCTACACCTTC
CASTDVGINYGYTF
>TRBD2|TRBJ2-2|-|TRBV7-2
TGTGCCAGCAGCTTTACTAGCGGGAACACCGGGGAGCTGTTTTTT
CASSFTSGNTGELFF
>-|TRBJ1-2|-|TRBV24-1
TGTGCCACCAGTGATCGTCTGGAGGGCTACACCTTC
CATSDRLEGYTF